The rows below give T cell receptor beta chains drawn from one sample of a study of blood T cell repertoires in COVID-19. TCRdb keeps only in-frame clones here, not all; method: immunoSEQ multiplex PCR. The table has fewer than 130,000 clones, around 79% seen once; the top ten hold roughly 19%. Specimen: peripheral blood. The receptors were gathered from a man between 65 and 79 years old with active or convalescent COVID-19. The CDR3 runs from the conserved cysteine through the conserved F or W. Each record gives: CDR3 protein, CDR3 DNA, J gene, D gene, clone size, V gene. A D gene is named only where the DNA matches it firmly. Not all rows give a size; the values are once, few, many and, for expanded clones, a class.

CDR3 protein: CASSLGPPGQLYGYTF
CDR3 DNA: TGTGCCAGCAGCCTTGGTCCCCCTGGACAGCTCTATGGCTACACCTTC
J gene: TRBJ1-2
D gene: NA
clone size: NA
V gene: TRBV5-6

CDR3 protein: CATSDRTGSSYNEQFF
CDR3 DNA: TGTGCCACCAGTGATCGGACCGGGAGCTCCTACAATGAGCAGTTCTTC
J gene: TRBJ2-1
D gene: NA
clone size: NA
V gene: TRBV24-1

CDR3 protein: CASSLVSGYSGNTIYF
CDR3 DNA: TGTGCCAGCAGCTTAGTGTCAGGCTACTCTGGAAACACCATATATTTT
J gene: TRBJ1-3
D gene: NA
clone size: NA
V gene: TRBV11-2

CDR3 protein: CASRRGVNQPQHF
CDR3 DNA: TGTGCCAGCAGACGGGGGGTCAATCAGCCCCAGCATTTT
J gene: TRBJ1-5
D gene: NA
clone size: NA
V gene: TRBV6-4

CDR3 protein: CASSFKGGDEQYF
CDR3 DNA: TGTGCCAGCAGCTTTAAAGGGGGCGACGAGCAGTACTTC
J gene: TRBJ2-7
D gene: TRBD1
clone size: few
V gene: TRBV5-4

CDR3 protein: CASSVDRGVYGYTF
CDR3 DNA: TGTGCCAGCAGCGTTGACAGGGGCGTCTATGGCTACACCTTC
J gene: TRBJ1-2
D gene: TRBD1
clone size: few
V gene: TRBV5-4

CDR3 protein: CATSRVLAGRYEQYF
CDR3 DNA: TGTGCCACCAGCAGAGTCCTAGCGGGGAGATACGAGCAGTACTTC
J gene: TRBJ2-7
D gene: TRBD2
clone size: NA
V gene: TRBV15

CDR3 protein: CASSQEAGTTYEQYF
CDR3 DNA: TGTGCCAGCAGCCAAGAAGCGGGTACAACCTACGAGCAGTACTTC
J gene: TRBJ2-7
D gene: NA
clone size: few
V gene: TRBV4-2

CDR3 protein: CASSLYSAREGNQPQHF
CDR3 DNA: TGCGCCAGCAGCCTTTACAGCGCCAGGGAGGGCAATCAGCCCCAGCATTTT
J gene: TRBJ1-5
D gene: NA
clone size: NA
V gene: TRBV4-1

CDR3 protein: CASSGGLGEQYF
CDR3 DNA: TGTGCCAGCAGCGGCGGACTAGGCGAGCAGTACTTC
J gene: TRBJ2-7
D gene: TRBD2
clone size: NA
V gene: TRBV3-1/TRBV3-2

CDR3 protein: CASRDFRAAGTEAFF
CDR3 DNA: TGTGCCAGCAGGGATTTCCGGGCCGCGGGCACTGAAGCTTTCTTT
J gene: TRBJ1-1
D gene: NA
clone size: NA
V gene: TRBV5-5